The clone carrying this T cell receptor (beta chain) was seen repeatedly, ten times or more. Its target is not known. The data derive from a study of T-cell reconstitution after alpha-beta-depleted transplantation in children. Study-wide results and caveats: After one year, T-cell counts and TCRbeta diversity mostly came from new T cells.

This CDR3 region has 12 residues. Trimming cost V 3 bases and J 4 bases, with 9 bases left between them. Germline-derived CDR1 and CDR2 are DFQATT and SNEGSKA (reference sequence). Researchers prepared the TCRbeta library using unique molecular identifiers, the study reports. Each CDR3 protein is one row after TCRdb ran MiXCR on the PCR reads. Here the sample spans more than 400,000 distinct CDR3 sequences, about an eighth being singletons. The starting material was PBMCs, mostly from graft donor cells, obtained 180 days after TCRalphabeta/CD19-depleted stem cell transplant. The chain combines TRBV20-1 with TRBJ1-2, with D uncertain. The sequence derives from a female patient aged 2-9 years who had a stem cell transplant for aplastic anemia, so the T cells may come from the graft donor. CDR3 coding DNA: TGCAGTGCTAGTCCAGGAAGCTATGGCTACACCTTC. This sequence encodes CSASPGSYGYTF.